The next 15 T cell receptor beta chains were all read from a single sample in a study of blood T cells in healthy people across ages. Combining a sample-barcoded 5' primer with a J-beta primer mix, a second PCR ran for 7 to 11 cycles. TCRdb reanalysed the 5' RACE reads using MiXCR and keeps one entry per CDR3 protein. This sample carries 1.5 million to 2 million distinct CDR3 sequences, approximately 39% of them seen once, and the ten largest clones take under 25%. The material sequenced was blood. Receptors originate from a human donor in good health.

The V gene is TRBV7-2, the J gene TRBJ2-1, with D possibly matching TRBD1 (5 bases). The CDR3 extends over 16 amino acids. In germline, CDR1 is SGHTA, CDR2 FQGNSA. V was shortened by 5 bases and J by 1 base, with 15 bases between the two germline ends. In DNA, the CDR3 is TGTGCCAGCAGCCGCCTGGTAGGGGTGTCCTACAATGAGCAGTTCTTC. This codes for CASSRLVGVSYNEQFF.

The V gene is TRBV5-1, the J gene TRBJ1-1; D possibly corresponds to TRBD1 (5 bases). Germline V gene data show CDR1 as SGHRS and CDR2 as YFSETQ. V lost 7 bases and J lost 2, with 15 bases in between. The CDR3 loop spans 14 amino acids. The CDR3 reads CASRAGSGNTEAFF. CDR3 DNA sequence: TGCGCCAGCCGGGCAGGGAGCGGCAACACTGAAGCTTTCTTT.

This chain uses TRBV5-4 with TRBJ1-1; D is uncertain. CDR1 SGHNT and CDR2 YYREEE come from the germline V gene (reference sequence). CDR3 length equals 13 residues. V was cut by 2 bases and J by 8 bases, with 13 bases left in between. CDR3 DNA: TGTGCCAGCAGCTTCGTTCTGGGAGGGGAAGCTTTCTTT. Translation: CASSFVLGGEAFF.

This clonotype was picked up a small number of times. This chain links TRBV5-1 with TRBJ2-3; D is undetermined. This CDR3 spans 12 amino acids. The germline gives CDR1 SGHRS, CDR2 YFSETQ. V was shortened by 7 bases and J by 2 bases, with 8 bases between the two germline ends. The CDR3 sequence: CASALDTDTQYF. As DNA, the CDR3 is TGCGCCAGCGCGTTGGACACAGATACGCAGTATTTT.

The genes are TRBV7-2 and TRBJ1-5, with D unclear. The CDR3 runs to 14 residues. From germline, CDR1 is SGHTA and CDR2 FQGNSA. V lost 5 bases and J 5 bases, leaving 13 bases between the germline ends. The DNA for the CDR3 is TGTGCCAGCAGCATAGAGCCCGGACATCAGCCCCAGCATTTT. Translated: CASSIEPGHQPQHF.

The rearrangement joins TRBV5-8 to TRBJ1-5; D not resolved. The germline gives CDR1 SGHTS, CDR2 YDEGEE. The CDR3 length is 14 residues. V shed 0 bases and J shed 6 bases, with 10 bases lying between them. Written as DNA, the CDR3 is TGTGCCAGCAGCTTGGTTTTAGGTGGTCAGCCCCAGCATTTT. It specifies CASSLVLGGQPQHF.

This clonotype has just a few counts. The chain carries TRBV5-1 and TRBJ2-1; tentatively, D is TRBD1 (8 bases). Germline CDR1 SGHRS, CDR2 YFSETQ. Between the trimmed V and J ends, which lost 3 bases and 9 bases, there was a span of 19 bases. The CDR3 sequence is 15 residues long. CDR3 DNA sequence: TGCGCCAGCAGCTCGAGACAGGGGAGGGAGAGTGAGCAGTTCTTC. Its protein product is CASSSRQGRESEQFF.

The chain recombines TRBV4-2 with TRBJ1-2; 8 bases map to TRBD1. The CDR3 is made up of 15 amino acids. Per the germline V gene, CDR1 is LGHNA and CDR2 is YNFKEQ. Trimming took 2 bases from V and 2 from J; bases not matched to a gene: 4. The DNA for the CDR3 is TGTGCCAGCAGCCAACAACAGGGGGAGAACTATGGCTACACCTTC. It codes for CASSQQQGENYGYTF.

In its sample, this clonotype was seen once. The chain uses TRBV6-6 and TRBJ1-2; TRBD1 agrees at 7 bases. The trim removed 4 bases at V and 8 bases at J, leaving 7 bases unmatched. There are 13 residues in the CDR3. Germline V gene sequence: CDR1 MNHNY, CDR2 SVGAGI (reference sequence). The CDR3 DNA reads as TGTGCCAGCAGTTGGGGCAGGGGGAACGGCTACACCTTC. This sequence encodes CASSWGRGNGYTF.

This clonotype was observed a handful of times. An end of the junction differs from the germline gene, which may be a read error. This sequence joins TRBV24-1 and TRBJ1-4, with TRBD1 identical over 7 bases. Germline V gene data show CDR1 as KGHDR and CDR2 as SFDVKD. The CDR3 has 17 residues. DNA for the CDR3: TGTGCCGCCAGTGATGGACAGGCCTTTGCAACTAATGGAAAACTGTTTTTT. This sequence encodes CAASDGQAFATNGKLFF.

The table lists this clonotype with a few counts. This CDR3 reads CSVATTRNYEQYF. The CDR3 region has the DNA TGCAGCGTTGCCACTACAAGAAACTACGAGCAGTACTTC. This chain uses TRBV29-1 with TRBJ2-7, with D uncertain. Germline loops: CDR1 SQVTM, CDR2 ANQGSEA. The CDR3 contains 13 residues. V lost 4 bases, J lost 3 bases, and 13 bases lay in between.

This clonotype was observed a handful of times. The CDR3 sequence is CASSLSSGQRDEQFF. For the CDR3, the DNA is TGTGCCAGCAGTTTGTCCTCGGGACAGAGGGATGAGCAGTTCTTC. V and J are TRBV12-3 or TRBV12-4 and TRBJ2-1; 7 nucleotides line up with TRBD1. V shed 3 bases, J shed 8 bases, and the junction held 10 bases outside the gene matches. This CDR3 contains 15 residues.

In its sample, this clonotype was seen a few times. The chain has TRBV12-3 or TRBV12-4 and TRBJ2-7; 7 bases map to TRBD2. V was pared by 5 bases and J by 11 bases, with 9 bases of the junction left unmatched. This CDR3 spans 12 amino acids. CDR3 sequence reads: CASSPTRRGEYF. CDR3 sequence (DNA): TGTGCCAGCAGTCCCACCCGACGGGGGGAGTACTTC.

This sequence joins TRBV11-2 and TRBJ1-5; 9 positions match TRBD1. J was trimmed by 1 base and V by 1 base; bases with no gene match: 8. In germline, CDR1 is SGHAT, CDR2 FQNNGV. The CDR3 spans 18 residues. CDR3 amino acids: CASSLGTGGAVSNQPQHF. The CDR3 DNA sequence: TGTGCCAGCAGCTTAGGCACAGGGGGCGCGGTAAGCAATCAGCCCCAGCATTTT. Full variable domain (rest looked up from reference TRBV11-2 and TRBJ1-5): EAGVAQSPRYKIIEKRQSVAFWCNPISGHATLYWYQQILGQGPKLLIQFQNNGVVDDSQLPKDRFSAERLKGVDSTLKIQPAKLEDSAVYLCASSLGTGGAVSNQPQHFGDGTRLSIL.

There are many counts of this clonotype. The rearrangement links TRBV20-1 to TRBJ2-7; D call uncertain. V lost 5 bases and J lost 2, with 7 bases in between. Germline loops: CDR1 DFQATT, CDR2 SNEGSKA (reference sequence). The CDR3 sequence is 11 residues long. The DNA for the CDR3 is TGCAGTGCTCCCTCTCCCTACGAGCAGTACTTC. This codes for CSAPSPYEQYF.